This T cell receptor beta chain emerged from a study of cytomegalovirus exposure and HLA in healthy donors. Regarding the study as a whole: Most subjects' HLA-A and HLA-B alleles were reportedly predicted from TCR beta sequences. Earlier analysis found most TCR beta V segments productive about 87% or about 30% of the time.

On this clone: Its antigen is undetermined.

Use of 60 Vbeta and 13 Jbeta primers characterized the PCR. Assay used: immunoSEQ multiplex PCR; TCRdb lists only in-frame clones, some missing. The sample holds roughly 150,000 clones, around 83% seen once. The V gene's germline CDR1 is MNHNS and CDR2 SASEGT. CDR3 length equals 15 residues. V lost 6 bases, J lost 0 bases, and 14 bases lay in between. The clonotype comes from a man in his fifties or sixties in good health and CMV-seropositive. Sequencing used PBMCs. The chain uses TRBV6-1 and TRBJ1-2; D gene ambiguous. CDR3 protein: CASSPRLLANYGYTF. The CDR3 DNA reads TGTGCCAGCAGCCCCAGACTACTAGCTAACTATGGCTACACCTTC.